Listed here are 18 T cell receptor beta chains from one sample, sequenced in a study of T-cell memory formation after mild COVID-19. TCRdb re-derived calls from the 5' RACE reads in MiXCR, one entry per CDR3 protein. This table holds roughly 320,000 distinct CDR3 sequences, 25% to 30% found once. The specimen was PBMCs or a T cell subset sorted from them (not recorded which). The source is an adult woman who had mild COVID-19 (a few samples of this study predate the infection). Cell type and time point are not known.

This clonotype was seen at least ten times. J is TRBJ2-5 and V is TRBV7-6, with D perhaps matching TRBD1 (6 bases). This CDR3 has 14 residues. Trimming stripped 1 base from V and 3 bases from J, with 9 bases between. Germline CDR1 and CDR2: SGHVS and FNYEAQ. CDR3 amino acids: CASSLVSGEETQYF. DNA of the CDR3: TGTGCCAGCAGCTTAGTGTCAGGGGAAGAGACCCAGTACTTC.

DNA for the CDR3: TGTGCCAGCTCACCCCGGCCGGGACCCTCCACCGGGGAGCTGTTTTTT. This gives the protein CASSPRPGPSTGELFF. V and J are TRBV18 and TRBJ2-2, with D perhaps assigned TRBD1 or TRBD2 (5 bases each). Germline V CDR1 and CDR2: KGHSH, LQKENI. V lost 3 bases and J lost 4, with 15 bases in between. There are 16 residues in the CDR3. The complete variable domain, with remaining parts taken from reference TRBV18 and TRBJ2-2, reads NAGVMQNPRHLVRRRGQEARLRCSPMKGHSHVYWYRQLPEEGLKFMVYLQKENIIDESGMPKERFSAEFPKEGPSILRIQQVVRGDSAAYFCASSPRPGPSTGELFFGEGSRLTVL.

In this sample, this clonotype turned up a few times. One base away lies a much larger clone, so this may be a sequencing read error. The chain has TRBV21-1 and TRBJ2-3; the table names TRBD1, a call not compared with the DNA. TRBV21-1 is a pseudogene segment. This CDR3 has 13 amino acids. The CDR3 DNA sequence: TGTGCCAGCGGCCCCCGGGGCACAGATACGCAGTATTTT. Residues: CASGPRGTDTQYF.

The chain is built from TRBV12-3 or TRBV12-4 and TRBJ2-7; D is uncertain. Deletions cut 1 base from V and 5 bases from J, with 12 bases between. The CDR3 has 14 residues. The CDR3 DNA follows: TGTGCCAGCAGTTTAGAAGTTTGGGCAGACGAGCAGTACTTC. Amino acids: CASSLEVWADEQYF.

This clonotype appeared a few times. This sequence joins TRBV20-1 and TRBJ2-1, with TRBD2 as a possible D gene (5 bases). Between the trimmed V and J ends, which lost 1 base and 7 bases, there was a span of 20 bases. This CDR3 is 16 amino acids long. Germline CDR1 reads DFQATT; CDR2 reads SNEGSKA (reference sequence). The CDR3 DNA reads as TGCAGTGCTAGAGTCGGGGATACTCATCTGTGGAATGAGCAGTTCTTC. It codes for CSARVGDTHLWNEQFF.

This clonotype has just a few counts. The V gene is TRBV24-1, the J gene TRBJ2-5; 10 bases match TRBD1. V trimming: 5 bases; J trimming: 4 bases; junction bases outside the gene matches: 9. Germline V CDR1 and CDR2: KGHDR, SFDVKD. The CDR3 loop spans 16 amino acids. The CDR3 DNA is TGTGCCACCAGTGCTACCGGGACAGGGGAGCGAGAGACCCAGTACTTC. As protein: CATSATGTGERETQYF.

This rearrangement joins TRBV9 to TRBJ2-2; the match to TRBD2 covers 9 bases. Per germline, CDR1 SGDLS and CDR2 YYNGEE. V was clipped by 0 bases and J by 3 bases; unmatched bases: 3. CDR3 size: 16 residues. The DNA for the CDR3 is TGTGCCAGCAGCGTAGAGGGGACTAGCTACACCGGGGAGCTGTTTTTT. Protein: CASSVEGTSYTGELFF.

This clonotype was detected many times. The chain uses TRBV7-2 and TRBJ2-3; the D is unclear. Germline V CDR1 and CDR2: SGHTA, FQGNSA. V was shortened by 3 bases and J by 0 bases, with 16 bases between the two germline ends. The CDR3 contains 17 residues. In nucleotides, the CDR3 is TGTGCCAGCAGCTTCCCACTACTTATACCCAGCACAGATACGCAGTATTTT. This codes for CASSFPLLIPSTDTQYF.

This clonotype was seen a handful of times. The CDR3 DNA is TGTGCCAGCAGCCAAGCAGGGGACGGGCCCCTCCACTTT. It is translated as CASSQAGDGPLHF. The chain combines TRBV3-1 with TRBJ1-6; D possibly corresponds to TRBD1 (6 bases). V gave up 1 base and J gave up 13 bases, with 11 bases separating them. The germline V gene has CDR1 LGHDT and CDR2 YNNKEL (reference sequence). The CDR3 has 13 amino acids.

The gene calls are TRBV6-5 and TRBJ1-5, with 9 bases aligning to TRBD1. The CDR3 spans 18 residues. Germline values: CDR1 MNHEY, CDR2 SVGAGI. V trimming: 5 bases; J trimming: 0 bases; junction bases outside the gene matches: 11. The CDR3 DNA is TGTGCCAGCAGTGAGGGACAGGGCGCGCGGGTTAGCAATCAGCCCCAGCATTTT. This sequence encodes CASSEGQGARVSNQPQHF.

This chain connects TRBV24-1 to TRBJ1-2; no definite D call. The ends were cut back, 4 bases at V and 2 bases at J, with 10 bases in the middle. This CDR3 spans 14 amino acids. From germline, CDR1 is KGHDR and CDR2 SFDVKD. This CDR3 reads CATSDRAGNYGYTF. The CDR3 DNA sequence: TGTGCCACCAGTGACAGAGCCGGAAACTATGGCTACACCTTC.

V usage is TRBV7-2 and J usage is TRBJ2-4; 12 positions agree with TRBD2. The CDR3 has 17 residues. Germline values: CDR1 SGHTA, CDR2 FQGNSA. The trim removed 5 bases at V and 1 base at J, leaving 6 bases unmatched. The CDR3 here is CASSRYGTSGAKNIQYF. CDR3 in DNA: TGTGCCAGCAGCCGATACGGGACTAGCGGGGCCAAAAACATTCAGTACTTC.

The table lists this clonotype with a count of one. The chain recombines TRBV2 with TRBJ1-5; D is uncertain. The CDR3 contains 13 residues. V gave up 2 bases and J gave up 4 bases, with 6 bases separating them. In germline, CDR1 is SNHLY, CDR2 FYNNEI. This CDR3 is CASSEYGNQPQHF. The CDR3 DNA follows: TGTGCCAGCAGTGAATACGGGAATCAGCCCCAGCATTTT.

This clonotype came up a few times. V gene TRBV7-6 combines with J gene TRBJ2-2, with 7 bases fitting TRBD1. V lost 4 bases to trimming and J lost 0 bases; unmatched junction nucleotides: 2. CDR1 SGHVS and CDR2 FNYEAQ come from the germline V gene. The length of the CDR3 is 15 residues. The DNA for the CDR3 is TGTGCCAGCAGCTGGGACAGAGCGAACACCGGGGAGCTGTTTTTT. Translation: CASSWDRANTGELFF.

The CDR3 sequence: CASSLQRTSASTDTQYF. Here the CDR3 DNA reads TGTGCCAGCAGTTTACAGCGGACTAGTGCTAGCACAGATACGCAGTATTTT. J is TRBJ2-3 and V is TRBV27; 7 nucleotides agree with TRBD2. The CDR3 is 17 amino acids. J was trimmed by 0 bases and V by 2 bases; bases with no gene match: 8. The germline CDR1 and CDR2 sequences are MNHEY and SMNVEV (reference sequence).

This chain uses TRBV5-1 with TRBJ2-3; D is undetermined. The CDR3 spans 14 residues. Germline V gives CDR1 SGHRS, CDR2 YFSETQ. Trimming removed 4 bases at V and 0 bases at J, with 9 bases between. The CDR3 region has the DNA TGCGCCAGCAGCCCGCTGGCGAGCACAGATACGCAGTATTTT. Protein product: CASSPLASTDTQYF.

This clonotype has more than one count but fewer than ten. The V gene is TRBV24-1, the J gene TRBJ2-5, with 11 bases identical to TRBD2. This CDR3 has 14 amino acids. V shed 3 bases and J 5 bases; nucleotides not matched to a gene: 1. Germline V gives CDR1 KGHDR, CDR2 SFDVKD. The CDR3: CATSDTSGGETQYF. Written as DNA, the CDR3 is TGTGCCACCAGTGATACTAGCGGGGGTGAGACCCAGTACTTC.

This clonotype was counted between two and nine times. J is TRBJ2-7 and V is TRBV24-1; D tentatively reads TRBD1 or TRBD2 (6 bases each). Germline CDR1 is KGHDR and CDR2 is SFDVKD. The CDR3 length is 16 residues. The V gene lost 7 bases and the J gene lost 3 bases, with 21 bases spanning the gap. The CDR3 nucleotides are TGTGCCACCAGCCCCCCTCGGGGGACAAGATTCTACGAGCAGTACTTC. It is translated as CATSPPRGTRFYEQYF.